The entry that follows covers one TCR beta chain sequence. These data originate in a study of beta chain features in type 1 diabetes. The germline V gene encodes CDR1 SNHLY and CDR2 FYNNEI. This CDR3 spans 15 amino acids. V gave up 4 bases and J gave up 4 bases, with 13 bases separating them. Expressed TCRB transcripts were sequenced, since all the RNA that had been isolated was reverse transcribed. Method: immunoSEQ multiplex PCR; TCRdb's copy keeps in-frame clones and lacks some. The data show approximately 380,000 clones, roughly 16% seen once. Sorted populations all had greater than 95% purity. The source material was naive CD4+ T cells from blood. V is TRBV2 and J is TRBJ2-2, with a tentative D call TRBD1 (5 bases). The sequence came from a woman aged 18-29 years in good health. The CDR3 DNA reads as TGTGCCAGCAGTGGGACATTCGGGCGCACCGGGGAGCTGTTTTTT. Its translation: CASSGTFGRTGELFF.